These 18 T cell receptor beta chains came from one sample sequenced in a study of blood T cell repertoires in COVID-19. Profiling relied on immunoSEQ multiplex PCR, and the TCRdb table lists in-frame clones only, not all of them. Counted here are roughly 300,000 clones, around 90% occurring once; the ten biggest clones make up approximately 5%. The sample consisted of PBMCs or T cells enriched from blood (not recorded which). These TCRs come from a woman younger than 45 who had recovered from COVID-19.

This chain joins TRBV14 and TRBJ1-2, with TRBD1 matching 10 bases. This CDR3 is built from 15 residues. J gave up 6 bases and V 4 bases, and 8 bases lay outside the gene matches. Germline CDR1 is SGHDN and CDR2 is FVKESK. CDR3 region: CASSLGQGGLNGYTF. The DNA of the CDR3 is TGTGCCAGCAGCCTCGGACAGGGGGGATTGAATGGCTACACCTTC. Looking up the rest from reference TRBV14 and TRBJ1-2 gives the full variable domain: EAGVTQFPSHSVIEKGQTVTLRCDPISGHDNLYWYRRVMGKEIKFLLHFVKESKQDESGMPNNRFLAERTGGTYSTLKVQPAELEDSGVYFCASSLGQGGLNGYTFGSGTRLTVV.

The chain couples TRBV5-8 to TRBJ1-2; D is unresolved. The V end lost 4 bases, the J end lost 5 bases, and 15 bases lay between the germline ends. Per the germline V gene, CDR1 is SGHTS and CDR2 is YDEGEE. This CDR3 is built from 14 residues. CDR3 sequence: CASSPNRGLYGYTF. In DNA, the CDR3 is TGTGCCAGCAGCCCAAATCGGGGATTATATGGCTACACCTTC.

The V call is TRBV28, the J call TRBJ1-2; D gene unclear. Germline CDR1 and CDR2: MDHEN and SYDVKM. The germline V and J ends were trimmed by 6 bases and 5 bases, with 16 bases remaining between them. The CDR3 covers 14 residues. The CDR3 DNA reads TGTGCCAGCAGGGAGGGCAGCTTGATTTATGGCTACACCTTC. The encoded protein is CASREGSLIYGYTF.

The CDR3 coding sequence is TGTGCCAGTAATGGACTGCGAAATTCACCCCTCCACTTT. Protein product: CASNGLRNSPLHF. The chain links TRBV2 to TRBJ1-6; D gene unclear. Germline CDR1 is SNHLY and CDR2 is FYNNEI. Trimming removed 9 bases from V and 7 bases from J, with 13 bases in between. The CDR3 spans 13 residues.

As DNA, the CDR3 is TGTGCCAGCAGCCAAGATGGAGGGGGCCTCACCGAAGCTTTCTTT. Residues: CASSQDGGGLTEAFF. The genes are TRBV3-1 (or the pseudogene TRBV3-2) and TRBJ1-1; 7 nucleotides line up with TRBD1. Per germline, CDR1 LGHDT and CDR2 YNNKEL (reference sequence). CDR3 size: 15 residues. J gave up 8 bases and V 0 bases, and 9 bases lay outside the gene matches.

Written as DNA, the CDR3 is TGCGCCAGCAGGCTGGGACAGGGGAACTACAATGAGCAGTTCTTC. Encoded protein: CASRLGQGNYNEQFF. J is TRBJ2-1 and V is TRBV5-1; TRBD1 matches 10 bases. The CDR3 length is 15 residues. Germline V gene lookup returns CDR1 SGHRS and CDR2 YFSETQ. The V segment lost 5 bases and the J segment 3 bases; nucleotides outside the gene matches: 5.

The CDR3 nucleotides read TGTGCCACCGGCCTCCGGACAGGGGTGGTTGATGGCTACACCTTC. Translated: CATGLRTGVVDGYTF. This rearrangement joins TRBV6-6 to TRBJ1-2, with TRBD1 matching 9 bases. Germline lookup yields CDR1 MNHNY and CDR2 SVGAGI (reference sequence). The CDR3 runs 15 residues. Trimming cost V 10 bases and J 6 bases; bases outside gene matches: 15.

J is TRBJ1-3 and V is TRBV29-1, with a weak D call TRBD1 (6 bases). V lost 7 bases and J lost 1, with 11 bases in between. The CDR3 is 13 amino acids. CDR1 and CDR2 from the germline V gene are SQVTM and ANQGSEA. The CDR3 DNA sequence: TGCAGCGCTCGGACAGCGTCTGGAAACACCATATATTTT. Its protein is CSARTASGNTIYF.

About this clone: Within the sample, other DNA sequences also encode this same CDR3. The rearrangement uses TRBV7-9 and TRBJ1-1, with D possibly being TRBD1 (5 bases). V lost 5 bases and J lost 1, with 8 bases in between. This CDR3 spans 13 amino acids. Germline V gene data show CDR1 as SEHNR and CDR2 as FQNEAQ (reference sequence). CDR3 DNA: TGTGCCAGCAGCCCCACAGGGAACACTGAAGCTTTCTTT. It yields the protein CASSPTGNTEAFF. Full variable domain (missing parts from reference TRBV7-9 and TRBJ1-1): DTGVSQNPRHKITKRGQNVTFRCDPISEHNRLYWYRQTLGQGPEFLTYFQNEAQLEKSRLLSDRFSAERPKGSFSTLEIQRTEQGDSAMYLCASSPTGNTEAFFGQGTRLTVV.

This rearrangement joins TRBV6-5 to TRBJ1-1; no definite D call. The CDR3 length is 13 residues. Trimming left V 7 bases short and J 4 bases short, with 13 bases between. CDR1 and CDR2 (germline): MNHEY, SVGAGI. The CDR3 reads CASNSRISTEAFF. The DNA of the CDR3 is TGTGCCAGCAACTCCAGGATAAGCACTGAAGCTTTCTTT.

This clone was seen a few times. The chain couples TRBV3-1 (or the pseudogene TRBV3-2) to TRBJ1-6; D may be TRBD1 (5 bases). The V end was cut by 5 bases, the J end by 11 bases, with 13 bases between. This CDR3 has 13 amino acids. In germline, CDR1 is LGHDT, CDR2 YNNKEL (reference sequence). The chain's CDR3 is CASSTGTRAPLHF. CDR3 DNA: TGTGCCAGCAGCACCGGGACTCGAGCACCCCTCCACTTT.

The rearrangement joins TRBV25-1 to TRBJ1-2, with D unresolved. V was clipped by 0 bases and J by 2 bases, with 7 bases between them. The germline gives CDR1 MGHDK, CDR2 SYGVNS. The length of the CDR3 is 14 residues. The chain's CDR3 is CASSEYPVNYGYTF. Written as DNA, the CDR3 is TGTGCCAGCAGTGAATATCCAGTCAACTATGGCTACACCTTC.

V and J are TRBV11-2 and TRBJ2-5; D gene ambiguous. Per the germline V gene, CDR1 is SGHAT and CDR2 is FQNNGV. The length of the CDR3 is 13 residues. Trimming left V 1 base short and J 4 bases short, with 7 bases between. The CDR3 nucleotides read TGTGCCAGCAGCTTAGGCGGCAGAGAGACCCAGTACTTC. Protein product: CASSLGGRETQYF. Variable domain in full (rest from reference TRBV11-2 and TRBJ2-5): EAGVAQSPRYKIIEKRQSVAFWCNPISGHATLYWYQQILGQGPKLLIQFQNNGVVDDSQLPKDRFSAERLKGVDSTLKIQPAKLEDSAVYLCASSLGGRETQYFGPGTRLLVL.

V is TRBV5-1 and J is TRBJ1-1; D unclear. Germline assignment: CDR1 SGHRS and CDR2 YFSETQ. The CDR3 is 16 residues long. V shed 0 bases and J shed 2 bases, with 14 bases lying between them. The CDR3 region has the DNA TGCGCCAGCAGCTTGGGGACCGGGAGCCTAAACACTGAAGCTTTCTTT. Residues: CASSLGTGSLNTEAFF.

The chain carries TRBV11-3 and TRBJ1-1; 10 bases are a match to TRBD1. This CDR3 contains 15 residues. The germline gives CDR1 SGHNT, CDR2 YENEEA. V shed 1 base, J shed 5 bases, and the junction held 4 bases outside the gene matches. The CDR3 DNA reads TGTGCCAGCAGCTTAGGGACAGGGGGTCAAACTGAAGCTTTCTTT. Its protein product is CASSLGTGGQTEAFF.

The V and J genes are TRBV14 and TRBJ2-2, with D maybe TRBD1 (5 bases). Trimming cost V 1 base and J 5 bases, with 11 bases left between them. CDR1 SGHDN and CDR2 FVKESK come from the germline V gene. There are 15 residues in the CDR3. CDR3 bases: TGTGCCAGCAGCCAAGGTGGGGCAGCGACCGGGGAGCTGTTTTTT. Encoded protein: CASSQGGAATGELFF. The full variable domain, with the rest looked up from reference TRBV14 and TRBJ2-2, is EAGVTQFPSHSVIEKGQTVTLRCDPISGHDNLYWYRRVMGKEIKFLLHFVKESKQDESGMPNNRFLAERTGGTYSTLKVQPAELEDSGVYFCASSQGGAATGELFFGEGSRLTVL.

V usage is TRBV7-2 and J usage is TRBJ1-2; D gene uncertain. Germline V lookup: CDR1 SGHTA, CDR2 FQGNSA. Trimming pared 2 bases from V and 3 bases from J, leaving 7 bases between. The CDR3 totals 13 residues. The CDR3 here is CASSLRQDYGYTF. CDR3 bases: TGTGCCAGCAGCTTACGGCAGGACTATGGCTACACCTTC.

The chain uses TRBV7-2 and TRBJ1-1; D unclear. Germline V gene lookup returns CDR1 SGHTA and CDR2 FQGNSA. V lost 5 bases and J lost 0, with 10 bases in between. The CDR3 covers 14 residues. CDR3 DNA: TGTGCCAGCAGCGTAAACAAGATGAACACTGAAGCTTTCTTT. This sequence encodes CASSVNKMNTEAFF.